The following is a TCR beta chain sequence with its context. Its matching antigen is unknown. The record originates from a study of CD8+ T cells in alopecia areata. Across the whole study: In an open-label trial, patients got 5 to 10 mg tofacitinib twice daily. Study-wide results and limits: Scalp sample data also include resident alphabeta T cells from normal skin. Affected scalp, especially in alopecia totalis/universalis, had a higher clonality than normal scalp did. With patients, TCR sharing proved less clear than in mice, a difference possibly related to HLA.

Extracted from the samples, RNA was reverse transcribed into cDNA to serve as the sequencing template. Sequenced by immunoSEQ multiplex PCR; TCRdb stores in-frame clones only, minus some. The sample consists of 200,000 to 250,000 clones, approximately 61% of them appearing once. This CDR3 has 15 amino acids. V shed 5 bases and J 0 bases; nucleotides not matched to a gene: 4. Germline V gene data show CDR1 as SGHRS and CDR2 as YFSETQ. The chain recombines TRBV5-1 with TRBJ2-3; 9 nucleotides align to TRBD2. Sequencing was performed on CD4+ T cells sorted from blood, taken at week 0. The TCR originated in a human donor with alopecia areata. DNA for the CDR3: TGCGCCAGCAGAAGCGGGAGGACTAGCACAGATACGCAGTATTTT. It specifies CASRSGRTSTDTQYF.